Described below is a single T cell receptor (beta chain) sequence and its context. This entry belongs to a study of blood T cell repertoires in COVID-19. Measured with immunoSEQ multiplex PCR; TCRdb has only the in-frame clones, and not every one. The sample contains some 240,000 clones, roughly 86% of which appear only once. The CDR3 spans 14 residues. With V trimmed by 7 bases and J by 8 bases, 5 bases remained unmatched. Germline V lookup: CDR1 SNHLY, CDR2 FYNNEI. The sequence came from a middle-aged woman with acute COVID-19. Material: PBMCs or T cells enriched from blood (not recorded which). This sequence joins TRBV2 and TRBJ1-6, with TRBD1 matching 10 bases. For the CDR3, the DNA is TGTGCCAGCACAGGACAGGGGGTTTATTCACCCCTCCACTTT. Its protein product is CASTGQGVYSPLHF.